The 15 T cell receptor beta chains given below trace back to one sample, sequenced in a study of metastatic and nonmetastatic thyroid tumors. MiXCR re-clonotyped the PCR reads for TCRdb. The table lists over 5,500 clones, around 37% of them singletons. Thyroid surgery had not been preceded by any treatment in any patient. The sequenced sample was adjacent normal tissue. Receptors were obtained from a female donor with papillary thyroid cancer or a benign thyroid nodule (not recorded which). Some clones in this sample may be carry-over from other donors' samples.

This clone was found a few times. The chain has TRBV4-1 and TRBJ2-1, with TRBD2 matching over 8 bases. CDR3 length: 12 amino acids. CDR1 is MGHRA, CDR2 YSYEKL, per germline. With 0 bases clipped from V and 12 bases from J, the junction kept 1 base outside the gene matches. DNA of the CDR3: TGCGCCAGCAGCCAAGATCGGGAGGGGCAGTTCTTC. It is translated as CASSQDREGQFF.

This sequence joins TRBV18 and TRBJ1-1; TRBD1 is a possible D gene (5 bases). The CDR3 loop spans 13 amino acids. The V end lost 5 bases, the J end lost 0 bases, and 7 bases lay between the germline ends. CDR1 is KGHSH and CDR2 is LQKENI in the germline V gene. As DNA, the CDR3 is TGTGCCAGCTCAGGGGACTTGAACACTGAAGCTTTCTTT. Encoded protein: CASSGDLNTEAFF.

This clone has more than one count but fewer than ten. Here the CDR3 DNA reads TGTGCCAGCAGCTCAGGGGGGGGCTACACCTTC. Its translation: CASSSGGGYTF. The chain joins TRBV9 to TRBJ1-2; TRBD1 aligns across 7 bases. V was clipped by 4 bases and J by 8 bases; unmatched bases: 2. There are 11 residues in the CDR3. From germline, CDR1 is SGDLS and CDR2 YYNGEE.

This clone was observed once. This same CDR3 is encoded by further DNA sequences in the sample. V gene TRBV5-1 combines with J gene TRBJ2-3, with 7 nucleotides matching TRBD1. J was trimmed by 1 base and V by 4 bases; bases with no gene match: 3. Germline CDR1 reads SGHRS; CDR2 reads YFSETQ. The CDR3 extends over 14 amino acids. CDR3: CASSRQGGTDTQYF. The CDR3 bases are TGCGCCAGCAGCAGACAGGGAGGCACAGATACGCAGTATTTT. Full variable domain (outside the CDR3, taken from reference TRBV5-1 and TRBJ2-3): KAGVTQTPRYLIKTRGQQVTLSCSPISGHRSVSWYQQTPGQGLQFLFEYFSETQRNKGNFPGRFSGRQFSNSRSEMNVSTLELGDSALYLCASSRQGGTDTQYFGPGTRLTVL.

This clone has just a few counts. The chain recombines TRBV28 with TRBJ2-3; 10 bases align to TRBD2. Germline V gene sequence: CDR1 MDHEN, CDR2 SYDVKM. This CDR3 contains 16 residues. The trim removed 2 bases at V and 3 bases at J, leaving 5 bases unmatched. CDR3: CASSLEGLASTDTQYF. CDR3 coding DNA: TGTGCCAGCAGTTTAGAGGGACTAGCGAGTACAGATACGCAGTATTTT.

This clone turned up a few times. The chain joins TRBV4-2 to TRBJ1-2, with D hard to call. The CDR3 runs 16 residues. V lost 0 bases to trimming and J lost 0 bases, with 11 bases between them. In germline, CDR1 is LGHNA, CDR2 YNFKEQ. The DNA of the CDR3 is TGTGCCAGCAGCCAAGAGTCTTACACAGCTAACTATGGCTACACCTTC. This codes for CASSQESYTANYGYTF.

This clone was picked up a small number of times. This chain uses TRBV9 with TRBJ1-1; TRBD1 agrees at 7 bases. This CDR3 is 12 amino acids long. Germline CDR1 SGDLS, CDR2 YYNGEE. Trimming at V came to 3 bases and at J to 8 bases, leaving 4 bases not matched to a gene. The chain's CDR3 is CASSATGSEAFF. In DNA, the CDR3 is TGTGCCAGCAGCGCGACAGGGAGCGAAGCTTTCTTT.

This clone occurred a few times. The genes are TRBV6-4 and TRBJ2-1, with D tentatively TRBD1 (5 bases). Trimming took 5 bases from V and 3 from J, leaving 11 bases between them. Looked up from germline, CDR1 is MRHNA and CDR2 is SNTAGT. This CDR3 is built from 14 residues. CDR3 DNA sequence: TGTGCCAGCAGTCCTCGACAGATCTACAATGAGCAGTTCTTC. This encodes CASSPRQIYNEQFF.

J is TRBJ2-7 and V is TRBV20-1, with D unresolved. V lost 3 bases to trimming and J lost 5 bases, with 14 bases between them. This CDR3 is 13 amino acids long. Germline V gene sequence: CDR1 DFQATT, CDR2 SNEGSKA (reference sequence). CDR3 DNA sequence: TGCAGTGCTAGTTTCATGAGAGGCCACGAGCAGTACTTC. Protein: CSASFMRGHEQYF.

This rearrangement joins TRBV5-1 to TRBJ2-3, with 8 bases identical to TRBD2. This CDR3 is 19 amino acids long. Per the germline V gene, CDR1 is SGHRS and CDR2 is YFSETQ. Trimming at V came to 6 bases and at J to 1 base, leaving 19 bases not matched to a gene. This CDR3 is CASKPDPGFAGGGTDTQYF. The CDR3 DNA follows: TGCGCCAGCAAACCAGACCCGGGTTTTGCGGGAGGTGGCACAGATACGCAGTATTTT.

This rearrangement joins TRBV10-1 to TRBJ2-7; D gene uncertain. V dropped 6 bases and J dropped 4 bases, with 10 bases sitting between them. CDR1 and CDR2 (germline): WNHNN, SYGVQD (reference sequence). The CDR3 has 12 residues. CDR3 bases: TGCGCCAGCAGGCCCTTACCATACGAGCAGTACTTC. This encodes CASRPLPYEQYF.

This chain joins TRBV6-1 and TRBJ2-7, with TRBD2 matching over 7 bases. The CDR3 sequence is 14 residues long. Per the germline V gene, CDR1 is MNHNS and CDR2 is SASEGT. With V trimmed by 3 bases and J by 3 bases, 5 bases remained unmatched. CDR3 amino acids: CASSEAGVVYEQYF. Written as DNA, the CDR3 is TGTGCCAGCAGTGAGGCGGGGGTCGTCTACGAGCAGTACTTC.

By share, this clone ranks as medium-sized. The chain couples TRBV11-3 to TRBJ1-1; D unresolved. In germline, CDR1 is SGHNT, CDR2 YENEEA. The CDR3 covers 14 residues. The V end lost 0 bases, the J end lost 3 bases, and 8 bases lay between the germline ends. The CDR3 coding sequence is TGTGCCAGCAGCTTAGATGGGGTTGACACTGAAGCTTTCTTT. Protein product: CASSLDGVDTEAFF.

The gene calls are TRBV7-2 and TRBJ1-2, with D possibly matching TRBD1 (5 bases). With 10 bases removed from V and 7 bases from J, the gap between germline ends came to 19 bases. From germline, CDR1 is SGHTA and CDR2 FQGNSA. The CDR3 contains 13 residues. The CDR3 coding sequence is TGTGCCAACAACCCTTTTATGGGGGGTGGCTACACCTTC. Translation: CANNPFMGGGYTF.

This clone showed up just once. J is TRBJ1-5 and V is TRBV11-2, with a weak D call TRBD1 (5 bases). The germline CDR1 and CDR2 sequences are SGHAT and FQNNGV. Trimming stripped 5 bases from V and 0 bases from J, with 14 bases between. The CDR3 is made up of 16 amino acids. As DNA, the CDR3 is TGTGCCAGCAGCCCTGCGGGGGGTTATAGCAATCAGCCCCAGCATTTT. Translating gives CASSPAGGYSNQPQHF.